The entry below gives a single T cell receptor beta chain sequence along with its context. Repertoires were generated with immunoSEQ multiplex PCR, while TCRdb's copy carries only in-frame clones and drops some. The sample lists 95,000 or so clones, 84% occurring once. This sample was included in a study of blood T cell repertoires in COVID-19. The CDR3 is 13 amino acids. The V and J ends lost 3 bases and 5 bases respectively, with 10 bases between them. Specimen: peripheral blood. The TCR sequence derives from a human donor in a cohort sampled during active COVID-19. This sequence joins TRBV12-3 or TRBV12-4 and TRBJ2-5; no reliable D call. The CDR3 sequence is CASSFASRETQYF. The CDR3 DNA sequence: TGTGCCAGCAGTTTTGCATCTCGGGAGACCCAGTACTTC.